These 15 T cell receptor beta chains share one sample of origin, sequenced in a study of blood T cell repertoires in COVID-19. Produced via immunoSEQ multiplex PCR; TCRdb's table is partial and in-frame only. The sample has 35,000 to 40,000 clones, around four fifths seen once. The sequenced sample was peripheral blood. Receptor source: a man between 45 and 60 years old with active COVID-19.

The rearrangement joins TRBV12-1 to TRBJ1-5. TRBV12-1 is a pseudogene. The CDR3 consists of 15 residues. The CDR3 DNA is TGTGCCAGCAGCTTTGGGGGGGGGAAAGATCAGCCCCAGCATTTT. Protein sequence: CASSFGGGKDQPQHF.

This chain uses TRBV11-2 with TRBJ2-7, with 9 bases that match TRBD1. J lost 3 bases, V lost 2 bases, and 8 bases had no gene match. This CDR3 region has 16 residues. In germline, CDR1 is SGHAT, CDR2 FQNNGV. CDR3 sequence (DNA): TGTGCCAGCAGCTTAATCCCGGGACAGGGCGACTACGAGCAGTACTTC. This codes for CASSLIPGQGDYEQYF.

The V gene is TRBV6-5, the J gene TRBJ2-5; TRBD2 is a possible D gene (7 bases). V gave up 2 bases and J gave up 5 bases, with 15 bases separating them. The germline gives CDR1 MNHEY, CDR2 SVGAGI. CDR3 size: 15 residues. CDR3 loop: CASSYARGGFETQYF. CDR3 nucleotide sequence: TGTGCCAGCAGTTACGCTAGGGGGGGCTTTGAGACCCAGTACTTC.

The chain combines TRBV18 with TRBJ2-2, with 10 bases lining up with TRBD1. Trimming cost V 1 base and J 3 bases; bases outside gene matches: 2. The CDR3 spans 16 residues. Germline CDR1 KGHSH, CDR2 LQKENI. This chain's CDR3 is CASSPLGTGDTGELFF. In nucleotides, the CDR3 is TGTGCCAGCTCACCACTGGGGACAGGGGACACCGGGGAGCTGTTTTTT.

This clone has more than one count but fewer than ten. The chain has TRBV24-1 and TRBJ2-1; 8 nucleotides line up with TRBD2. After removal of 4 bases from V and 1 base from J, the junction contained 8 bases not matched to a gene. Germline V lookup: CDR1 KGHDR, CDR2 SFDVKD. The CDR3 extends over 17 amino acids. Here the CDR3 DNA reads TGTGCCACCAGTGACCCTTCGGGACTAGTTTCCTACAATGAGCAGTTCTTC. Translated, it gives CATSDPSGLVSYNEQFF.

V gene TRBV6-6 combines with J gene TRBJ1-2; D is undetermined. This CDR3 spans 11 amino acids. Trimming stripped 5 bases from V and 8 bases from J, with 9 bases between. Germline loops: CDR1 MNHNY, CDR2 SVGAGI (reference sequence). The CDR3 sequence: CASSTTSGYTF. In nucleotides, the CDR3 is TGTGCCAGCAGTACCACTTCCGGCTACACCTTC.

This chain uses TRBV6-5 with TRBJ1-2, with D possibly being TRBD1 (5 bases). V shed 2 bases and J shed 0 bases, with 10 bases lying between them. This CDR3 is built from 15 residues. Germline V gene lookup returns CDR1 MNHEY and CDR2 SVGAGI. For the CDR3, the DNA is TGTGCCAGCAGTTACGGACAATTAGCTAACTATGGCTACACCTTC. Translating gives CASSYGQLANYGYTF.

This chain links TRBV10-3 with TRBJ2-6; D not certain. The V end was cut by 3 bases, the J end by 0 bases, with 3 bases between. The CDR3 is made up of 14 amino acids. Germline CDR1 is ENHRY and CDR2 is SYGVKD. This CDR3 is CAISDSSGANVLTF. In DNA, the CDR3 is TGTGCCATCAGTGACAGCTCTGGGGCCAACGTCCTGACTTTC.

V is TRBV20-1 and J is TRBJ2-5; the D gene is possibly TRBD2 (6 bases). V lost 3 bases, J lost 2 bases, and 13 bases lay in between. Germline V gene lookup returns CDR1 DFQATT and CDR2 SNEGSKA (reference sequence). The CDR3 sequence is 14 residues long. The CDR3 DNA reads as TGCAGTGCTAGTCCCCCGGGACTGCAAGAGACCCAGTACTTC. This encodes CSASPPGLQETQYF.

The V and J genes are TRBV3-1 (or the pseudogene TRBV3-2) and TRBJ2-1; 16 positions match TRBD2. Germline V gives CDR1 LGHDT, CDR2 YNNKEL (reference sequence). The J segment lost 8 bases and the V segment lost 5 bases, leaving 0 bases of the junction unmatched. The CDR3 consists of 14 residues. Here the CDR3 DNA reads TGTGCCAGCAGCGGGACTAGCGGGGGGGATGAGCAGTTCTTC. Translation gives CASSGTSGGDEQFF.

This clone has a handful of counts. The chain couples TRBV4-3 to TRBJ1-1, with 7 bases identical to TRBD1. The trim removed 0 bases at V and 1 base at J, leaving 11 bases unmatched. This CDR3 contains 18 residues. CDR1 and CDR2 (germline): LGHNA, YSLEER. In nucleotides, the CDR3 is TGCGCCAGCAGCCAAGATTATCCTGACAGGGCGAAGAACACTGAAGCTTTCTTT. Translation gives CASSQDYPDRAKNTEAFF.

In its sample, this clone was seen a few times. CDR3 in DNA: TGTGCCAGCAGTTTACAGGGTAATTCACCCCTCCACTTT. It specifies CASSLQGNSPLHF. The chain recombines TRBV27 with TRBJ1-6, with a tentative D call TRBD1 (5 bases). The CDR3 is made up of 13 amino acids. Trimming removed 2 bases from V and 6 bases from J, with 5 bases in between. In germline, CDR1 is MNHEY, CDR2 SMNVEV (reference sequence).

The V gene is TRBV6-6, the J gene TRBJ2-1; 7 nucleotides agree with TRBD1. Per germline, CDR1 MNHNY and CDR2 SVGAGI (reference sequence). With V trimmed by 5 bases and J by 3 bases, 1 base remained unmatched. The CDR3 is made up of 13 amino acids. CDR3 DNA sequence: TGTGCCAGCAGTCGGGACAGCTACAATGAGCAGTTCTTC. As protein: CASSRDSYNEQFF.

The chain couples TRBV6-5 to TRBJ2-3; TRBD2 matches at 9 bases. The trim removed 5 bases at V and 6 bases at J, leaving 9 bases unmatched. The CDR3 consists of 15 residues. Germline V CDR1 and CDR2: MNHEY, SVGAGI. Written as DNA, the CDR3 is TGTGCCAGCAGTACCTCCGGGACTAGCCTCGATACGCAGTATTTT. Its protein product is CASSTSGTSLDTQYF.

This chain connects TRBV5-1 to TRBJ2-5, with 9 positions matching TRBD2. This CDR3 region has 13 residues. The junction had 1 base not matched to a gene; V was cut back by 4 bases and J by 3 bases. Germline assignment: CDR1 SGHRS and CDR2 YFSETQ. The CDR3 is CASSRTSEETQYF. The CDR3 region has the DNA TGCGCCAGCAGCCGGACTAGCGAAGAGACCCAGTACTTC.